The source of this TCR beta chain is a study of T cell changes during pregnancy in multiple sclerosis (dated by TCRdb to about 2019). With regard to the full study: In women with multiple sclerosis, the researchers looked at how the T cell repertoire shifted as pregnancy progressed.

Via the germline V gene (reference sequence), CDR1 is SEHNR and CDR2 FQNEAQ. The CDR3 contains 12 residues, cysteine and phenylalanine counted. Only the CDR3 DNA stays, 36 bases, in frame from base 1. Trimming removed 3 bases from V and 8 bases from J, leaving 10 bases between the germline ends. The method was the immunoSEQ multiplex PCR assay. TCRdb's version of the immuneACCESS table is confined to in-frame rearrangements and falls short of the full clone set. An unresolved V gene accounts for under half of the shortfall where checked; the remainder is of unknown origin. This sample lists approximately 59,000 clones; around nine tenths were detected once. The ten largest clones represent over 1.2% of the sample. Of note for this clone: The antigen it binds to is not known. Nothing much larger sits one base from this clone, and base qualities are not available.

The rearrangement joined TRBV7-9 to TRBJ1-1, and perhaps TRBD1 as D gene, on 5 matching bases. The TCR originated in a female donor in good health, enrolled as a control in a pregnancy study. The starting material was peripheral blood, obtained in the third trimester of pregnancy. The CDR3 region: CASSLTEQEAFF. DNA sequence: TGTGCCAGCAGCTTGACAGAACAGGAAGCTTTCTTT.